A single sample is the source of the 16 T cell receptor beta chains below, sequenced in a study of beta chain features in type 1 diabetes. Broader study findings: Type 1 diabetes patients had TCRB CDR3s that were shorter (moderately but significantly so) in all four CD4+ subsets.

As every portion of the isolated RNA was reverse transcribed, the sequencing read expressed TCRB transcripts. The table came from immunoSEQ multiplex PCR; TCRdb's copy has only in-frame clones and leaves some out. The data contain about 150,000 clones, under 13% of them singletons. No antigen is known for these receptors. Sequencing was performed on central memory CD4+ T cells from blood. The receptor set was obtained from a man in his thirties or forties with type 1 diabetes.

The CDR3 DNA reads as TGTGCCAGCAGCTTAAACAGGGGGCAAGGCGGGGAGCTGTTTTTT. Protein: CASSLNRGQGGELFF. The V call is TRBV7-3, the J call TRBJ2-2; 9 nucleotides align to TRBD1. Germline V gene data show CDR1 as SGHTA and CDR2 as FQGTGA. The CDR3 contains 15 residues. V lost 1 base to trimming and J lost 7 bases; unmatched junction nucleotides: 4.

This chain joins TRBV11-2 and TRBJ1-4, with 7 positions matching TRBD1. The CDR3 runs 14 residues. Germline V CDR1 and CDR2: SGHAT, FQNNGV. V lost 3 bases and J lost 5; bases outside the gene matches: 3. The CDR3 nucleotides are TGTGCCAGCAGCTTGACAGGGCTCAATGAAAAACTGTTTTTT. It codes for CASSLTGLNEKLFF.

This clone appeared a few times. The chain uses TRBV28 and TRBJ2-7; D perhaps matches TRBD1 (5 bases). There are 15 residues in the CDR3. CDR1 and CDR2 (germline): MDHEN, SYDVKM. The ends were cut back, 2 bases at V and 4 bases at J, with 15 bases in the middle. The CDR3 loop reads CASSLGRTLFYEQYF. The CDR3 coding sequence is TGTGCCAGCAGTTTAGGCAGGACACTATTTTACGAGCAGTACTTC.

This clone was observed a few times. The gene calls are TRBV19 and TRBJ1-5; 7 bases fit TRBD1. In germline, CDR1 is LNHDA, CDR2 SQIVND (reference sequence). With V trimmed by 8 bases and J by 7 bases, 8 bases remained unmatched. The CDR3 consists of 13 residues. CDR3 region: CASADREVQPQHF. The DNA for the CDR3 is TGTGCCAGTGCTGACAGGGAGGTCCAGCCCCAGCATTTT.

This clone was observed a few times. The chain joins TRBV2 to TRBJ2-3; 11 bases are shared with TRBD2. CDR1 is SNHLY and CDR2 is FYNNEI in the germline V gene. The CDR3 spans 15 residues. The V and J ends lost 4 bases and 1 base, in that order; junction bases with no gene match: 1. CDR3 loop: CASSALAGGTDTQYF. DNA of the CDR3: TGTGCCAGCAGTGCACTAGCGGGAGGCACAGATACGCAGTATTTT.

This clone was observed a handful of times. The rearrangement joins TRBV4-3 to TRBJ2-4; D possibly corresponds to TRBD2 (6 bases). The V gene's germline CDR1 is LGHNA and CDR2 YSLEER. This CDR3 is 13 amino acids long. Trimming stripped 0 bases from V and 9 bases from J, with 9 bases between. This chain's CDR3 is CASSQEKAGIQYF. The DNA of the CDR3 is TGCGCCAGCAGCCAAGAGAAAGCGGGCATTCAGTACTTC.

This clone was counted only a few times. This chain uses TRBV7-9 with TRBJ1-1; D is unclear. The CDR3 has 12 amino acids. V was pared by 3 bases and J by 2 bases, with 4 bases between. Looked up from germline, CDR1 is SEHNR and CDR2 is FQNEAQ (reference sequence). CDR3 in DNA: TGTGCCAGCAGCTTGAGCAACACTGAAGCTTTCTTT. It encodes CASSLSNTEAFF.

With regard to this clone: The junction departs from the called germline gene at one end, perhaps through a read error. The chain employs TRBV2 and TRBJ2-5; D gene uncertain. There are 12 residues in the CDR3. Germline V gene sequence: CDR1 SNHLY, CDR2 FYNNEI. CDR3 DNA sequence: TGTGCCAGCACTGAAACTGCAGAGACCCAGTACTTC. It is translated as CASTETAETQYF.

The V call is TRBV19, the J call TRBJ2-1, with 10 bases fitting TRBD1. The CDR3 runs 14 residues. Per the germline V gene, CDR1 is LNHDA and CDR2 is SQIVND (reference sequence). V was pared by 6 bases and J by 7 bases, with 6 bases of the junction left unmatched. CDR3 sequence reads: CASSLDRGRNEQFF. DNA of the CDR3: TGTGCCAGTAGCCTGGACAGGGGGAGGAATGAGCAGTTCTTC. Looking up the rest from reference TRBV19 and TRBJ2-1 gives the full variable domain: DGGITQSPKYLFRKEGQNVTLSCEQNLNHDAMYWYRQDPGQGLRLIYYSQIVNDFQKGDIAEGYSVSREKKESFPLTVTSAQKNPTAFYLCASSLDRGRNEQFFGPGTRLTVL.

Concerning this clone itself: The junction departs from germline at one end; a sequencing error may be responsible. This chain uses TRBV6-1 with TRBJ2-1; D gene ambiguous. Germline CDR1 reads MNHNS; CDR2 reads SASEGT. This CDR3 is 16 amino acids long. The CDR3 reads CAISEKPAVVKNEQFF. For the CDR3, the DNA is TGTGCCATCAGTGAAAAGCCCGCGGTGGTGAAAAATGAGCAGTTCTTC.

This clone was picked up a small number of times. J is TRBJ1-1 and V is TRBV5-6; D possibly corresponds to TRBD1 (6 bases). V gave up 1 base and J gave up 10 bases, with 11 bases separating them. This CDR3 has 12 residues. Germline V gene lookup returns CDR1 SGHDT and CDR2 YYEEEE. The CDR3 sequence: CASSLRGRGAFF. The CDR3 coding sequence is TGTGCCAGCAGCTTGAGGGGCAGGGGAGCTTTCTTT. Full variable domain (missing parts from reference TRBV5-6 and TRBJ1-1): DAGVTQSPTHLIKTRGQQVTLRCSPKSGHDTVSWYQQALGQGPQFIFQYYEEEERQRGNFPDRFSGHQFPNYSSELNVNALLLGDSALYLCASSLRGRGAFFGQGTRLTVV.

The CDR3 region is CASSGGGQPQHF. The CDR3 nucleotides are TGTGCCAGCAGTGGGGGGGGCCAGCCCCAGCATTTT. The rearrangement links TRBV28 to TRBJ1-5, with TRBD1 as a possible D gene (6 bases). V dropped 5 bases and J dropped 7 bases, with 9 bases sitting between them. Germline CDR1 MDHEN, CDR2 SYDVKM. The CDR3 is 12 amino acids.

This clone came up a few times. The chain carries TRBV23-1 and TRBJ2-2, with 8 bases matching TRBD1. TRBV23-1 belongs to the ORF category, with a function that is uncertain. The CDR3 length is 16 residues. The V segment lost 6 bases and the J segment 6 bases; nucleotides outside the gene matches: 12. The CDR3 spells CASSPRTGSGSGELFF. CDR3 in DNA: TGCGCCAGCAGCCCACGGACAGGGTCCGGGTCCGGGGAGCTGTTTTTT.

V gene TRBV7-3 combines with J gene TRBJ2-5; TRBD1 aligns across 9 bases. V lost 0 bases to trimming and J lost 4 bases; unmatched junction nucleotides: 3. CDR3 length equals 15 residues. Germline V gene sequence: CDR1 SGHTA, CDR2 FQGTGA. CDR3 coding DNA: TGTGCCAGCAGCTTAACACAGGGGGCCGGAGAGACCCAGTACTTC. It codes for CASSLTQGAGETQYF. Together with reference TRBV7-3 and TRBJ2-5, the CDR3 gives the full variable domain: GAGVSQTPSNKVTEKGKYVELRCDPISGHTALYWYRQSLGQGPEFLIYFQGTGAADDSGLPNDRFFAVRPEGSVSTLKIQRTERGDSAVYLCASSLTQGAGETQYFGPGTRLLVL.

J is TRBJ2-3 and V is TRBV28; 11 bases align to TRBD2. CDR3 length: 14 residues. Germline CDR1 MDHEN, CDR2 SYDVKM. V gave up 8 bases and J gave up 4 bases; unmatched junction bases: 5. The CDR3 is CASLTSGRADTQYF. CDR3 sequence (DNA): TGTGCCAGCCTTACTAGCGGGAGAGCAGATACGCAGTATTTT.

This clone was seen a few times. This chain links TRBV29-1 with TRBJ2-7, with a weak D call TRBD1 (5 bases). CDR3 length: 13 amino acids. The V gene lost 6 bases and the J gene lost 3 bases, with 15 bases spanning the gap. CDR1 SQVTM and CDR2 ANQGSEA come from the germline V gene. The CDR3 sequence is CSVGTRQLYEQYF. In DNA, the CDR3 is TGCAGCGTCGGTACACGACAGCTCTACGAGCAGTACTTC.